This T cell receptor beta chain originates from a study of patients and donors after allogeneic stem cell transplantation. Only a few counts were recorded for this clonotype. This CDR3 has 15 residues. V lost 6 bases, J lost 4 bases, and 9 bases stayed unmatched. Germline loops: CDR1 SNHLY, CDR2 FYNNEI. TCRdb reprocessed the RT-PCR reads with MiXCR, giving one entry per CDR3 protein. The data contain a few hundred thousand distinct CDR3 sequences, 12% to 15% of them singletons. V gene TRBV2 combines with J gene TRBJ2-1, with 7 nucleotides matching TRBD2. Sequencing used blood, either unsorted or a sorted T cell fraction (not recorded which). This clonotype originated in a human donor who was either an allogeneic HSCT recipient or a stem cell or donor lymphocyte infusion donor (not recorded which). It is not recorded whose cells these are; they may come from a transplant donor. DNA of the CDR3: TGTGCCAGCAGGGAAACTAGCGAGGCGTACAATGAGCAGTTCTTC. The encoded protein is CASRETSEAYNEQFF.